The T cell receptor (beta chain) under discussion was sequenced for a study of STAT3 mutations in large granular lymphocyte leukemia. Across the whole study: Among longitudinally sequenced T-LGLL patients, roughly half had canonical activating STAT3 mutations detected. Immunosuppressive therapy was given to more than half of T-LGLL patients.

Study-level points and caveats: In T-cell large granular lymphocyte leukemia, about half of patients showed multiple immunodominant subclonotypes.

Points on this clone: No antigen is known for it.

Average productive template count per sample was about 44,000. Sequenced by immunoSEQ multiplex PCR; TCRdb stores in-frame clones only, minus some. The table records about 3,300 clones, 43% of them present only once. Per germline, CDR1 MGHRA and CDR2 YSYEKL. Trimming removed 0 bases at V and 3 bases at J, with 18 bases between. This CDR3 is 17 amino acids long. The TCR sequence derives from a man aged 50-59 years with T-cell large granular lymphocyte leukemia. Some clones in this sample may be carry-over from other donors' samples. The gene calls are TRBV4-1 and TRBJ2-7; D is tentatively TRBD1 or TRBD2 (6 bases each). The specimen was peripheral blood mononuclear cells. The DNA for the CDR3 is TGCGCCAGCAGCCAAGATCGAGCCCGGGGGCGTTTCTACGAGCAGTACTTC. Amino acid sequence: CASSQDRARGRFYEQYF.